A selection of T cell receptor beta chains follows, all from one sample in a study of Japanese encephalitis immunity and Zika vaccine responses. TCRdb re-called the 5' RACE reads with MiXCR, one entry per CDR3 protein. The top ten clones hold approximately 19% of a sample with around 280 distinct CDR3 sequences, around 3% of them seen once. The sequences come from antigen-activated CD8+ T cells from blood, cultured, collected during a Zika inactivated vaccine study. The source of these receptors is an adult man who received an inactivated Zika virus vaccine. CDR3s include the opening cysteine and the closing phenylalanine or tryptophan. D genes are given only for firm matches. A row's size may be missing; if present it is once, few, many or a size class.

d_call	v_call	clone_size	j_call	cdr3_nt	cdr3_aa
-	TRBV15	medium-sized	TRBJ2-7	TGTGCCACCAGCATCAACAGGGACATGGAGCAGTACTTC	CATSINRDMEQYF
-	TRBV6-5	large	TRBJ1-2	TGTGCCAGCAGTTACCCGGACCAGAGGGGCTACACCTTC	CASSYPDQRGYTF
-	TRBV5-6	-	TRBJ2-5	TGTGCCAGCAGCTTCCCGAGGGAGACCCAGTACTTC	CASSFPRETQYF
-	TRBV4-1	large	TRBJ1-1	TGCGCCAGCAGCCCCTCGGGAAGGGGCACTGAAGCTTTCTTT	CASSPSGRGTEAFF
-	TRBV4-3	medium-sized	TRBJ1-3	TGCGCCAGCAGCCAGTACGGGGGTTCAGGAGGGGACACCATATATTTT	CASSQYGGSGGDTIYF
-	TRBV5-6	large	TRBJ1-5	TGTGCCAGCAGCCTGGGACCGAATCAGCCCCAGCATTTT	CASSLGPNQPQHF
-	TRBV15	-	TRBJ2-6	TGTGCCACCAGCAGAGTTCCCGGGGCCAACGTCCTGACTTTC	CATSRVPGANVLTF
TRBD1	TRBV4-3	large	TRBJ1-2	TGCGCCAGCAGCCTCGTCCAGGGGGACAGTAGTCGGGGCTACACCTTC	CASSLVQGDSSRGYTF
-	TRBV4-3	hyperexpanded	TRBJ1-1	TGCGCCAGCAGCCAGGACCTGGGAATGGGCACTGAAGCTTTCTTT	CASSQDLGMGTEAFF
-	TRBV11-2	medium-sized	TRBJ2-2	TGTGCCAGCAGCCCCGAGATAGGGGCTGCCGGGGAGCTGTTTTTT	CASSPEIGAAGELFF
-	TRBV4-3	large	TRBJ1-1	TGCGCCAGCAGCCAATTCACGGGGGGGGGAAACACTGAAGCTTTCTTT	CASSQFTGGGNTEAFF
-	TRBV4-3	hyperexpanded	TRBJ2-1	TGCGCCAGCAGCGACCAGACAGATTCCTACAATGAGCAGTTCTTC	CASSDQTDSYNEQFF
TRBD1	TRBV5-4	medium-sized	TRBJ2-7	TGTGCCAGCAGCCGAGCCGGGACAGGGGCCTACGAGCAGTACTTC	CASSRAGTGAYEQYF
-	TRBV4-3	large	TRBJ1-1	TGCGCCAGCAGTAGGGCGTCTGAGAACACTGAAGCTTTCTTT	CASSRASENTEAFF
-	TRBV3-2	medium-sized	TRBJ2-1	TGTGCCAGCAGCCAAGTGGTTTGGACTAGCGGGGCCTATGAGCAGTTCTTC	CASSQVVWTSGAYEQFF
-	TRBV4-3	medium-sized	TRBJ1-2	TGCGCCAGCAGCCAATATTCTGACAGAAGAGAGGATGGCTACACCTTC	CASSQYSDRREDGYTF
TRBD2	TRBV4-3	hyperexpanded	TRBJ2-1	TGCGCCAGCAGCCTGCTAGCGGAAGGAAATGAGCAGTTCTTC	CASSLLAEGNEQFF
-	TRBV4-3	large	TRBJ2-1	TGCGCCAGCAGCCAAGAAGGGGAGACCCCCTACAATGAGCAGTTCTTC	CASSQEGETPYNEQFF
-	TRBV6-2/TRBV6-3	hyperexpanded	TRBJ2-1	TGTGCCAGCACAGCCGGGATTGTCCCCCACAATGAGCAGTTCTTC	CASTAGIVPHNEQFF
TRBD2	TRBV5-4	-	TRBJ2-2	TGTGCCAGCAGAGTAGCGGGGAACACCGGGGAGCTGTTTTTT	CASRVAGNTGELFF
TRBD2	TRBV4-3	large	TRBJ2-5	TGCGCCAGCAGCCAGCTCGGGGAGGGGAAGGAGACCCAGTACTTC	CASSQLGEGKETQYF
-	TRBV3-1	medium-sized	TRBJ1-2	TGTGCCAGCAGCCCGGGGTCGGGCTATGGCTACACCTTC	CASSPGSGYGYTF
TRBD1	TRBV4-3	medium-sized	TRBJ1-1	TGCGCCAGCAGCCAGGGGGACAGGGGGTTTACTGAAGCTTTCTTT	CASSQGDRGFTEAFF
-	TRBV7-8	medium-sized	TRBJ2-3	TGTGCCAGCAGCTTATACTCAGATACGCAGTATTTT	CASSLYSDTQYF
TRBD1	TRBV4-3	hyperexpanded	TRBJ1-1	TGCGCCAGCAGCCAAAGGGGGACTCCAGGGACAGTAGCTGAAGCTTTCTTT	CASSQRGTPGTVAEAFF
-	TRBV4-3	medium-sized	TRBJ1-6	TGCGCCAGCAGCCCCGTGTACAGTCCAATGGAGGTATCACCCCTCCACTTT	CASSPVYSPMEVSPLHF
-	TRBV6-5	hyperexpanded	TRBJ2-7	TGTGCCAGCAGTTACGACAGCCACGAGCAGTACTTC	CASSYDSHEQYF
TRBD2	TRBV27	large	TRBJ2-3	TGTGCCAGCACAGCGGGGGGACGCACAGATACGCAGTATTTT	CASTAGGRTDTQYF
TRBD2	TRBV4-3	-	TRBJ2-1	TGCGCCAGCAGCCAAGAGAATAGCGGGGGGGCCTATGAGCAGTTCTTC	CASSQENSGGAYEQFF
-	TRBV4-3	large	TRBJ1-1	TGCGCCAGCAGCCATGCGGGCGTAGGGGCTTCGAACACTGAAGCTTTCTTT	CASSHAGVGASNTEAFF
TRBD1	TRBV4-3	large	TRBJ2-3	TGCGCCAGCCGGGACAGCAGCACAGATACGCAGTATTTT	CASRDSSTDTQYF
-	TRBV4-3	large	TRBJ2-7	TGCGCCAGCAGCCAAGTTGAGTCAGACTTATACTACGAGCAGTACTTC	CASSQVESDLYYEQYF
TRBD1	TRBV4-3	large	TRBJ1-1	TGCGCCAGCAGCCAAGTTGGACAGGGAGGGACTGAAGCTTTCTTT	CASSQVGQGGTEAFF
TRBD2	TRBV4-3	hyperexpanded	TRBJ2-7	TGCGCCAGCAGCCTGGTTAGCGGGGGACTCAACGAGCAGTACTTC	CASSLVSGGLNEQYF